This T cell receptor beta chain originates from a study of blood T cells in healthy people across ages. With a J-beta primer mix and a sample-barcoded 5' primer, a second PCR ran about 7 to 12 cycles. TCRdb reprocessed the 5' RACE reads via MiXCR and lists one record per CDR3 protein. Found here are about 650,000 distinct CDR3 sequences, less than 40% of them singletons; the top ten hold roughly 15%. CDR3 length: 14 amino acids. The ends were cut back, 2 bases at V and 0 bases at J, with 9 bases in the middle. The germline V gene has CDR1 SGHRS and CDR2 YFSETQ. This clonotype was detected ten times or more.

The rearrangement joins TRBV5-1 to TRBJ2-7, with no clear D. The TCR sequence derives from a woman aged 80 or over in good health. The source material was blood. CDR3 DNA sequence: TGCGCCAGCAGCTTTGCACAAGGCTCCTACGAGCAGTACTTC. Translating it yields CASSFAQGSYEQYF.